Following are 26 T cell receptor beta chains from one sample sequenced in a study of T cell changes during pregnancy in multiple sclerosis. The data were produced by immunoSEQ multiplex PCR, yet TCRdb's version contains in-frame clones alone and is incomplete. The sample holds 57,000 or so clones; approximately 91% are singletons and the top ten take about 1.8%. This sample comprised peripheral blood, obtained in the first trimester of pregnancy. The receptors originated from a female donor with multiple sclerosis, enrolled in a pregnancy study.

This chain uses TRBV25-1 with TRBJ1-6; TRBD1 is a possible D gene (5 bases). The CDR3 sequence is 16 residues long. V dropped 3 bases and J dropped 3 bases, with 12 bases sitting between them. Germline CDR1 and CDR2: MGHDK and SYGVNS. CDR3 coding DNA: TGTGCCAGCAGTGATGGGGGGATCAGCTATAATTCACCCCTCCACTTT. This codes for CASSDGGISYNSPLHF.

This clone was found once. This chain joins TRBV6-4 and TRBJ2-2, with TRBD2 matching 7 bases. The V gene's germline CDR1 is MRHNA and CDR2 SNTAGT. Unmatched junction bases numbered 4, after V lost 5 bases and J lost 1 base. This CDR3 is built from 15 residues. In nucleotides, the CDR3 is TGTGCCAGCAGTCGCTCTAGCGGGAACACCGGGGAGCTGTTTTTT. Amino acids: CASSRSSGNTGELFF.

The chain has TRBV6-6 and TRBJ1-3; D unresolved. Deletions cut 7 bases from V and 0 bases from J, with 7 bases between. Per the germline V gene, CDR1 is MNHNY and CDR2 is SVGAGI (reference sequence). The CDR3 length is 13 residues. The CDR3 loop reads CASTFSSGNTIYF. The CDR3 bases are TGTGCCAGCACCTTCAGCTCTGGAAACACCATATATTTT.

This chain joins TRBV4-1 and TRBJ2-1, with 7 bases that match TRBD1. After removal of 4 bases from V and 6 bases from J, the junction contained 12 bases not matched to a gene. In germline, CDR1 is MGHRA, CDR2 YSYEKL. The CDR3 spans 16 residues. CDR3: CASSLFRDSNLNEQFF. The CDR3 coding sequence is TGCGCCAGCAGCCTATTCCGGGACAGCAATCTCAATGAGCAGTTCTTC.

CDR3 bases: TGTGCCAGCAGCTCGACCCTCGCGGACACTGAAGCTTTCTTT. Its protein is CASSSTLADTEAFF. The chain couples TRBV7-9 to TRBJ1-1; D is unclear. The length of the CDR3 is 14 residues. Germline-derived CDR1 and CDR2 are SEHNR and FQNEAQ (reference sequence). Trimming left V 4 bases short and J 3 bases short, with 12 bases between.

This chain uses TRBV4-3 with TRBJ1-4, with D possibly being TRBD1 (5 bases). V was clipped by 0 bases and J by 8 bases, with 13 bases between them. This CDR3 comprises 15 residues. Per germline, CDR1 LGHNA and CDR2 YSLEER. The CDR3 nucleotides read TGCGCCAGCAGCCAAGACGGTCAGGGCGACGAAAAACTGTTTTTT. This gives the protein CASSQDGQGDEKLFF.

The chain links TRBV6-1 to TRBJ1-6; D is ambiguous. The CDR3 is made up of 14 amino acids. V was pared by 6 bases and J by 5 bases, with 11 bases between. Per germline, CDR1 MNHNS and CDR2 SASEGT. CDR3 in DNA: TGTGCCAGCAGCTCCCGTCCGGATAATTCACCCCTCCACTTT. Encoded protein: CASSSRPDNSPLHF.

This clone was detected once. The V and J genes are TRBV6-4 and TRBJ2-3, with D maybe TRBD2 (6 bases). This CDR3 region has 15 residues. Trimming left V 4 bases short and J 3 bases short, with 14 bases between. Per the germline V gene, CDR1 is MRHNA and CDR2 is SNTAGT. The DNA of the CDR3 is TGTGCCAGCAGTGCAAGGGTGGAGGGTACAGATACGCAGTATTTT. This encodes CASSARVEGTDTQYF.

The chain recombines TRBV19 with TRBJ1-2; D remains ambiguous. The CDR3 has 14 residues. Between the trimmed V and J ends, which lost 3 bases and 4 bases, there was a span of 12 bases. Per the germline V gene, CDR1 is LNHDA and CDR2 is SQIVND (reference sequence). The CDR3 nucleotides read TGTGCCAGTAGTATTGAGGTCGACTTCTATGGCTACACCTTC. As protein: CASSIEVDFYGYTF.

V and J are TRBV9 and TRBJ1-2, with 9 bases matching TRBD1. Per germline, CDR1 SGDLS and CDR2 YYNGEE. V dropped 3 bases and J dropped 2; count of bases not matched to a gene: 2. The CDR3 sequence is 14 residues long. In DNA form, the CDR3 reads TGTGCCAGCAGCGAGGGGACAGGGAACTATGGCTACACCTTC. Translation gives CASSEGTGNYGYTF.

V usage is TRBV10-3 and J usage is TRBJ1-3; 9 bases fit TRBD1. J gave up 8 bases and V 10 bases, and 9 bases lay outside the gene matches. The CDR3 sequence is 13 residues long. Germline assignment: CDR1 ENHRY and CDR2 SYGVKD. DNA for the CDR3: TGTGCCAACCGGGACAGGGAGTGGGACACCATATATTTT. It specifies CANRDREWDTIYF.

The chain employs TRBV6-5 and TRBJ2-7, with TRBD1 matching 7 bases. The CDR3 sequence is 14 residues long. Germline V gene data show CDR1 as MNHEY and CDR2 as SVGAGI. Unmatched junction bases numbered 1, after V lost 0 bases and J lost 2 bases. The CDR3 reads CASSYSGTAYEQYF. For the CDR3, the DNA is TGTGCCAGCAGTTACTCCGGGACAGCCTACGAGCAGTACTTC.

The chain is built from TRBV27 and TRBJ2-1; 7 bases match TRBD2. This CDR3 contains 15 residues. The germline gives CDR1 MNHEY, CDR2 SMNVEV (reference sequence). V lost 3 bases and J lost 3; bases outside the gene matches: 5. This CDR3 reads CASSFWRESYNEQFF. The CDR3 coding sequence is TGTGCCAGCAGTTTTTGGCGGGAGAGCTACAATGAGCAGTTCTTC.

The rearrangement joins TRBV12-5 to TRBJ2-2; D is unclear. From germline, CDR1 is LGHNT and CDR2 FRNRAP. The germline V and J ends were trimmed by 6 bases and 6 bases, with 14 bases remaining between them. The CDR3 is 14 amino acids. The DNA for the CDR3 is TGTGCTAGTGGGGGCCCCCAGTGGCCCGGGGAGCTGTTTTTT. It encodes CASGGPQWPGELFF.

The chain combines TRBV30 with TRBJ2-1; tentatively, D is TRBD1 (5 bases). This CDR3 spans 13 amino acids. The V gene lost 0 bases and the J gene lost 6 bases, with 9 bases spanning the gap. The germline V gene encodes CDR1 GTSNPN and CDR2 SVGIG (reference sequence). The CDR3 loop reads CAWSVEQVNEQFF. Here the CDR3 DNA reads TGTGCCTGGAGTGTAGAACAGGTCAATGAGCAGTTCTTC.

Only one count was recorded for this clone. This sequence joins TRBV5-1 and TRBJ1-2; possible D gene TRBD1, 5 bases. Germline assignment: CDR1 SGHRS and CDR2 YFSETQ. The CDR3 has 14 residues. Trimming pared 2 bases from V and 4 bases from J, leaving 12 bases between. CDR3 loop: CASSFTLDSYGYTF. CDR3 sequence (DNA): TGCGCCAGCAGCTTTACCCTAGACAGCTATGGCTACACCTTC.

The DNA of the CDR3 is TGTGCCAGCAGCTTGGGACTTACCTCTGGAAACACCATATATTTT. Its protein product is CASSLGLTSGNTIYF. The V call is TRBV5-6, the J call TRBJ1-3, with D unresolved. Trimming pared 0 bases from V and 0 bases from J, leaving 7 bases between. Per the germline V gene, CDR1 is SGHDT and CDR2 is YYEEEE. This CDR3 contains 15 residues. The complete variable domain, with remaining parts taken from reference TRBV5-6 and TRBJ1-3, reads DAGVTQSPTHLIKTRGQQVTLRCSPKSGHDTVSWYQQALGQGPQFIFQYYEEEERQRGNFPDRFSGHQFPNYSSELNVNALLLGDSALYLCASSLGLTSGNTIYFGEGSWLTVV.

The V gene is TRBV5-1, the J gene TRBJ2-1; TRBD2 matches 7 bases. Germline CDR1 and CDR2: SGHRS and YFSETQ. The CDR3 loop spans 15 amino acids. V lost 4 bases to trimming and J lost 4 bases; unmatched junction nucleotides: 8. CDR3 protein: CASSTALAAYNEQFF. CDR3 in DNA: TGCGCCAGCAGCACGGCCCTAGCGGCATACAATGAGCAGTTCTTC.

The rearrangement uses TRBV19 and TRBJ2-1, with TRBD1 identical over 9 bases. V gave up 11 bases and J gave up 6 bases; unmatched junction bases: 14. The CDR3 sequence is 15 residues long. Germline values: CDR1 LNHDA, CDR2 SQIVND (reference sequence). The CDR3 sequence is CASQRGEDRGNEQFF. The DNA for the CDR3 is TGTGCCTCCCAAAGGGGTGAGGACAGGGGCAATGAGCAGTTCTTC.

This clone was seen a single time. The CDR3, as DNA: TGTGCCAGTAGCTATGGACAGGGGTTATATACGCAGTATTTT. Translation: CASSYGQGLYTQYF. The chain combines TRBV19 with TRBJ2-3; 9 bases are a match to TRBD1. CDR1 and CDR2 from the germline V gene are LNHDA and SQIVND (reference sequence). J was trimmed by 7 bases and V by 6 bases; bases with no gene match: 8. The CDR3 has 14 amino acids.

The chain combines TRBV5-6 with TRBJ1-3, with 10 bases fitting TRBD1. With 4 bases clipped from V and 4 bases from J, the junction kept 8 bases outside the gene matches. CDR1 SGHDT and CDR2 YYEEEE come from the germline V gene. This CDR3 region has 16 residues. The CDR3 region has the DNA TGTGCCAGCAGCAGGGACAGGGGATTGACGGGAAACACCATATATTTT. This translates into CASSRDRGLTGNTIYF.

The rearrangement links TRBV2 to TRBJ1-5; D gene unclear. Germline CDR1 is SNHLY and CDR2 is FYNNEI. Trimming removed 8 bases at V and 3 bases at J, with 14 bases between. The CDR3 length is 14 residues. Here the CDR3 DNA reads TGTGCCAGCGTCGCAGCGGCCTCCAATCAGCCCCAGCATTTT. Amino acids: CASVAAASNQPQHF.

A single count supports this clone. The chain links TRBV4-1 to TRBJ2-7; possible D gene TRBD1, 5 bases. The V gene lost 5 bases and the J gene lost 6 bases, with 26 bases spanning the gap. Germline values: CDR1 MGHRA, CDR2 YSYEKL. This CDR3 contains 17 residues. DNA of the CDR3: TGCGCCAGCAGCACCCCCCTAGGGGCCACCCGGTCCCCCGAGCAGTACTTC. This gives the protein CASSTPLGATRSPEQYF.

CDR3 sequence reads: CASSEGPTGNYGYTF. The CDR3 DNA follows: TGTGCCAGCAGTGAAGGACCCACAGGGAACTATGGCTACACCTTC. The chain uses TRBV6-1 and TRBJ1-2; TRBD1 might be the D (6 bases). The V end lost 1 base, the J end lost 2 bases, and 11 bases lay between the germline ends. In germline, CDR1 is MNHNS, CDR2 SASEGT. The length of the CDR3 is 15 residues.

This clone was recorded only once. This chain uses TRBV7-2 with TRBJ1-1, with unresolved D. Trimming stripped 1 base from V and 11 bases from J, with 8 bases between. The germline V gene has CDR1 SGHTA and CDR2 FQGNSA. The CDR3 covers 11 residues. The CDR3 bases are TGTGCCAGCAGCTTAGGACTAAAGGCTTTCTTT. This encodes CASSLGLKAFF. Based on the CDR3 plus reference TRBV7-2 and TRBJ1-1, the full variable domain is GAGVSQSPSNKVTEKGKDVELRCDPISGHTALYWYRQSLGQGLEFLIYFQGNSAPDKSGLPSDRFSAERTGGSVSTLTIQRTQQEDSAVYLCASSLGLKAFFGQGTRLTVV.

As to this clone: One junction end does not reproduce the germline sequence, and a read error may be involved. The rearrangement joins TRBV5-1 to TRBJ2-2, with D maybe TRBD1 (5 bases). Germline V CDR1 and CDR2: SGHRS, YFSETQ. The CDR3 runs to 14 residues. This CDR3 reads CASSLEGNAGELFF. The CDR3 bases are TGCGCCAGCAGCTTGGAGGGGAACGCCGGGGAGCTGTTTTTT.